This TCR beta chain was captured in a study of CD8+ T cells in alopecia areata. The CDR3 contains 16 residues. Trimming cost V 3 bases and J 7 bases, with 23 bases left between them. CDR1 SGDLS and CDR2 YYNGEE come from the germline V gene. The investigators collected lesional scalp punch biopsies and peripheral blood from alopecia areata patients. Extracted RNA was reverse transcribed into cDNA, the sequencing template. Sequencing was performed with immunoSEQ multiplex PCR; in TCRdb, only in-frame clones are kept and a portion is missing. The sample lists approximately 63,000 clones, roughly 61% occurring once.

The clonotype originates from a human donor with alopecia areata. Sequenced material: CD8+ T cells sorted from blood, taken at week 0. V usage is TRBV9 and J usage is TRBJ2-7, with D perhaps matching TRBD1 (5 bases). The CDR3 loop is CASSAEVAGMTVEQYF. The CDR3 nucleotides are TGTGCCAGCAGCGCCGAGGTGGCAGGGATGACGGTTGAGCAGTACTTC. The whole variable domain, remainder taken from reference TRBV9 and TRBJ2-7, is DSGVTQTPKHLITATGQRVTLRCSPRSGDLSVYWYQQSLDQGLQFLIQYYNGEERAKGNILERFSAQQFPDLHSELNLSSLELGDSALYFCASSAEVAGMTVEQYFGPGTRLTVT.